These T cell receptor beta chains were read from a single sample in a study of blood T cell repertoires in COVID-19. Profiling relied on immunoSEQ multiplex PCR, and the TCRdb table lists in-frame clones only, not all of them. The table lists under 200,000 clones, 75% to 90% of them singletons. The sequenced material came from PBMCs or T cells enriched from blood (not recorded which). The receptors stem from a woman aged 55-69 years who had recovered from COVID-19. CDR3s include the opening cysteine and the closing phenylalanine or tryptophan. A D gene is named only where the DNA matches it firmly. Some rows mark clone size as missing; the rest say once, few, many or name a class of expanded clone.

abundance,v_gene,j_gene,d_gene,CDR3aa,CDR3nt
.,TRBV5-1,TRBJ2-7,TRBD1,CASSLETGALSSYEQYF,TGCGCCAGCAGCTTGGAAACAGGGGCCCTTAGCTCCTACGAGCAGTACTTC
.,TRBV5-1,TRBJ2-2,.,CASGESVTANTGELFF,TGCGCCAGCGGGGAGAGTGTAACAGCGAACACCGGGGAGCTGTTTTTT
.,TRBV10-3,TRBJ1-1,TRBD1,CAISDPDRGGTEAFF,TGTGCCATCAGTGATCCCGACAGGGGTGGGACTGAAGCTTTCTTT
.,TRBV28,TRBJ2-7,TRBD2,CASSLTSGALGEQYF,TGTGCCAGCAGTTTGACTAGCGGGGCCTTGGGGGAGCAGTACTTC
.,TRBV5-1,TRBJ2-2,.,CASSLIVGAGELFF,TGCGCCAGCAGCTTGATCGTCGGGGCCGGGGAGCTGTTTTTT
.,TRBV12-3/TRBV12-4,TRBJ1-2,.,CASIRDNAYGYTF,TGTGCCAGCATTAGGGACAACGCCTATGGCTACACCTTC
.,TRBV7-8,TRBJ2-3,TRBD2,CASSSRETSGSTDTQYF,TGTGCCAGCAGCTCACGAGAGACTAGCGGGAGCACAGATACGCAGTATTTT
.,TRBV10-3,TRBJ1-1,TRBD1,CAISEPSTGRRAEAFF,TGTGCCATCAGTGAGCCGTCGACAGGGCGGAGGGCTGAAGCTTTCTTT
once,TRBV7-9,TRBJ2-5,.,CASSRSSGFQETQYF,TGTGCCAGCAGCCGAAGTAGCGGATTTCAAGAGACCCAGTACTTC
.,TRBV5-8,TRBJ1-2,.,CASSLRPPGQYGYTF,TGTGCCAGCAGCTTGAGGCCCCCGGGACAATATGGCTACACCTTC
.,TRBV2,TRBJ2-2,.,CASSDIGRAYTGELFF,TGTGCCAGCAGTGATATCGGCAGGGCTTACACCGGGGAGCTGTTTTTT
.,TRBV11-2,TRBJ1-1,.,CASSFRGTEAFF,TGTGCCAGCAGCTTTAGGGGCACTGAAGCTTTCTTT
.,TRBV28,TRBJ1-1,TRBD1,CASISGTAKAFF,TGTGCCAGCATCTCCGGGACAGCGAAAGCTTTCTTT
.,TRBV3-1/TRBV3-2,TRBJ2-3,.,CASSPTGTDTQYF,TGTGCCAGCAGCCCCACGGGCACAGATACGCAGTATTTT
.,TRBV11-1,TRBJ2-5,TRBD2,CASSLGSGQLQETQYF,TGTGCCAGCAGCTTAGGTAGCGGGCAACTCCAAGAGACCCAGTACTTC
once,TRBV5-4,TRBJ2-5,.,CASSFGGEETQYF,TGTGCCAGCAGCTTTGGAGGCGAAGAGACCCAGTACTTC
.,TRBV30,TRBJ2-2,.,CAWTFEGVGELFF,TGTGCCTGGACTTTTGAGGGGGTTGGGGAGCTGTTTTTT
.,TRBV6-5,TRBJ2-7,TRBD1,CASSSGGQPYEQYF,TGTGCCAGCAGTTCAGGGGGCCAACCCTACGAGCAGTACTTC
few,TRBV5-5,TRBJ1-4,.,CASTSTRGEGGEKLFF,TGTGCCAGCACCTCTACTCGAGGGGAAGGGGGTGAAAAACTGTTTTTT
.,TRBV5-1,TRBJ1-6,TRBD1,CASSSGTGAVNSPLHF,TGCGCCAGCAGCTCCGGTACAGGGGCGGTTAATTCACCCCTCCACTTT
.,TRBV2,TRBJ2-7,TRBD2,CASTGTSGVYEQYF,TGTGCCAGCACCGGGACTAGCGGGGTGTACGAGCAGTACTTC
few,TRBV5-1,TRBJ2-1,TRBD1,CASSPMDRNNEQFF,TGCGCCAGCAGCCCGATGGACAGGAACAATGAGCAGTTCTTC
.,TRBV28,TRBJ1-1,.,CASSLFDQQGNTEAFF,TGTGCCAGCAGTTTATTCGACCAACAGGGGAACACTGAAGCTTTCTTT
.,TRBV11-2,TRBJ2-7,TRBD2,CASSLDPPAGGTYEQYF,TGTGCCAGCAGCTTAGATCCCCCAGCGGGAGGCACCTACGAGCAGTACTTC
.,TRBV5-1,TRBJ2-7,TRBD1,CASSLEQGAGYEQYF,TGCGCCAGCAGCTTGGAACAGGGGGCAGGCTACGAGCAGTACTTC
.,TRBV5-1,TRBJ1-2,TRBD1,CASSLALQGSGDGYTF,TGCGCCAGCAGCTTGGCCCTACAGGGGTCGGGTGATGGCTACACCTTC
.,TRBV28,TRBJ2-1,.,CASRFTGIPRGQFF,TGTGCCAGCAGATTCACAGGGATCCCCAGGGGGCAGTTCTTC
.,TRBV5-1,TRBJ2-7,.,CASSLDGTRQNYEQYF,TGCGCCAGCAGCTTGGATGGTACGAGACAGAACTACGAGCAGTACTTC
.,TRBV5-1,TRBJ2-2,TRBD2,CASSFELSSGSPGELFF,TGCGCCAGCAGCTTCGAGTTGAGTAGCGGGAGCCCCGGGGAGCTGTTTTTT
.,TRBV6-5,TRBJ2-7,TRBD1,CASSYTGANSYEQYF,TGTGCCAGCAGTTACACAGGGGCCAACTCCTACGAGCAGTACTTC
few,TRBV29-1,TRBJ2-7,TRBD2,CSASSGRAAEQYF,TGCAGCGCCTCTAGCGGGAGGGCCGCCGAGCAGTACTTC
.,TRBV18,TRBJ1-1,TRBD1,CASSPQGQGAGTEAFF,TGTGCCAGCTCACCCCAAGGACAGGGGGCCGGCACTGAAGCTTTCTTT